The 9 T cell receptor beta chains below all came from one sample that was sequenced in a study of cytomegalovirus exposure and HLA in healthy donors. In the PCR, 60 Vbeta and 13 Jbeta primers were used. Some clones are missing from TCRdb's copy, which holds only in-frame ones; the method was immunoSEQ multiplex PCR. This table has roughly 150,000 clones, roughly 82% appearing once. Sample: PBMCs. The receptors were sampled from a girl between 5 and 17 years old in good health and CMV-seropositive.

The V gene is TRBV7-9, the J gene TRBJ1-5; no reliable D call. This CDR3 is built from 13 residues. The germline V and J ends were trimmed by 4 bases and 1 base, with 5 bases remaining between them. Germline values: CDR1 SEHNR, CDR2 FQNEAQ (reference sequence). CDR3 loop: CASSYSSNQPQHF. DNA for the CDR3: TGTGCCAGCAGCTACTCCAGCAATCAGCCCCAGCATTTT.

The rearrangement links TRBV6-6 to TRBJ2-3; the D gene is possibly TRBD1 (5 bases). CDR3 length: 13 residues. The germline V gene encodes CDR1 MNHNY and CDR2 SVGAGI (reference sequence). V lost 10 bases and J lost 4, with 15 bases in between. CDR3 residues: CATTSSRADTQYF. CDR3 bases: TGTGCCACCACCAGTAGCAGGGCAGATACGCAGTATTTT.

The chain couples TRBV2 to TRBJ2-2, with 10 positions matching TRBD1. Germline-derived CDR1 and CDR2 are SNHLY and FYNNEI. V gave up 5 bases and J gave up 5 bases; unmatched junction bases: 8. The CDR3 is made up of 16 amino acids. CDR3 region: CASSQLPGQGTGELFF. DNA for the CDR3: TGTGCCAGCAGTCAACTTCCGGGACAGGGGACCGGGGAGCTGTTTTTT.

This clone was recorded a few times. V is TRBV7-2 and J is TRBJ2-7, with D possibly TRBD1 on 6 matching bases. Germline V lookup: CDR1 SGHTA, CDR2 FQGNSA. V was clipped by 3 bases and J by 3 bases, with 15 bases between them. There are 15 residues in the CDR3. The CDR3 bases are TGTGCCAGCAGCTTCTATGAGGGGGTGCGCTACGAGCAGTACTTC. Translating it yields CASSFYEGVRYEQYF.

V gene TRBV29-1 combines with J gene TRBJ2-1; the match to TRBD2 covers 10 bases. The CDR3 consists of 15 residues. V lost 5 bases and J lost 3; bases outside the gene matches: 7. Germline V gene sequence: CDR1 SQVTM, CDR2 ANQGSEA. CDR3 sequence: CSVPSGRAIYNEQFF. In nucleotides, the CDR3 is TGCAGCGTTCCCAGCGGGAGGGCCATCTACAATGAGCAGTTCTTC.

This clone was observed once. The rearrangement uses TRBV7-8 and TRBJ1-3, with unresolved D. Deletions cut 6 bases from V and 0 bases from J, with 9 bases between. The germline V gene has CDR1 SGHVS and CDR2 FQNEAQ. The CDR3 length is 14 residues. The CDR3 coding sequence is TGTGCCAGCAGTTACCGGGGCTCTGGAAACACCATATATTTT. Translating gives CASSYRGSGNTIYF.

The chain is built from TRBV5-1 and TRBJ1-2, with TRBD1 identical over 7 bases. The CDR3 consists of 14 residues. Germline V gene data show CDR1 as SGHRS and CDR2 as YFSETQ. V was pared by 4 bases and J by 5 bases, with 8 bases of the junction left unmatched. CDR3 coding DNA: TGCGCCAGCAGCCCTACAACAGGGGATTATGGCTACACCTTC. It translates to CASSPTTGDYGYTF.

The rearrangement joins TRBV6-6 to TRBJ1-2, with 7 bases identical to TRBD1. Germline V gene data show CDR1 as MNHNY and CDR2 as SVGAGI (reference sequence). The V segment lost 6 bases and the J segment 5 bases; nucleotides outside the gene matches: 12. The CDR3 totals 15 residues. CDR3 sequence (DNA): TGTGCCAGCAGCCCGTTAGGGTTGACAGGGTATGGCTACACCTTC. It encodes CASSPLGLTGYGYTF.

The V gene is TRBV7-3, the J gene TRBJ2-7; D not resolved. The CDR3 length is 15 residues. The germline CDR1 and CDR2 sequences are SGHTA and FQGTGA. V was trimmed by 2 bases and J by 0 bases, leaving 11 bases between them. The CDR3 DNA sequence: TGTGCCAGCAGCTTACATCAGGATAGCTCCTACGAGCAGTACTTC. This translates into CASSLHQDSSYEQYF. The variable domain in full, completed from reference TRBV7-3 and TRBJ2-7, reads GAGVSQTPSNKVTEKGKYVELRCDPISGHTALYWYRQSLGQGPEFLIYFQGTGAADDSGLPNDRFFAVRPEGSVSTLKIQRTERGDSAVYLCASSLHQDSSYEQYFGPGTRLTVT.